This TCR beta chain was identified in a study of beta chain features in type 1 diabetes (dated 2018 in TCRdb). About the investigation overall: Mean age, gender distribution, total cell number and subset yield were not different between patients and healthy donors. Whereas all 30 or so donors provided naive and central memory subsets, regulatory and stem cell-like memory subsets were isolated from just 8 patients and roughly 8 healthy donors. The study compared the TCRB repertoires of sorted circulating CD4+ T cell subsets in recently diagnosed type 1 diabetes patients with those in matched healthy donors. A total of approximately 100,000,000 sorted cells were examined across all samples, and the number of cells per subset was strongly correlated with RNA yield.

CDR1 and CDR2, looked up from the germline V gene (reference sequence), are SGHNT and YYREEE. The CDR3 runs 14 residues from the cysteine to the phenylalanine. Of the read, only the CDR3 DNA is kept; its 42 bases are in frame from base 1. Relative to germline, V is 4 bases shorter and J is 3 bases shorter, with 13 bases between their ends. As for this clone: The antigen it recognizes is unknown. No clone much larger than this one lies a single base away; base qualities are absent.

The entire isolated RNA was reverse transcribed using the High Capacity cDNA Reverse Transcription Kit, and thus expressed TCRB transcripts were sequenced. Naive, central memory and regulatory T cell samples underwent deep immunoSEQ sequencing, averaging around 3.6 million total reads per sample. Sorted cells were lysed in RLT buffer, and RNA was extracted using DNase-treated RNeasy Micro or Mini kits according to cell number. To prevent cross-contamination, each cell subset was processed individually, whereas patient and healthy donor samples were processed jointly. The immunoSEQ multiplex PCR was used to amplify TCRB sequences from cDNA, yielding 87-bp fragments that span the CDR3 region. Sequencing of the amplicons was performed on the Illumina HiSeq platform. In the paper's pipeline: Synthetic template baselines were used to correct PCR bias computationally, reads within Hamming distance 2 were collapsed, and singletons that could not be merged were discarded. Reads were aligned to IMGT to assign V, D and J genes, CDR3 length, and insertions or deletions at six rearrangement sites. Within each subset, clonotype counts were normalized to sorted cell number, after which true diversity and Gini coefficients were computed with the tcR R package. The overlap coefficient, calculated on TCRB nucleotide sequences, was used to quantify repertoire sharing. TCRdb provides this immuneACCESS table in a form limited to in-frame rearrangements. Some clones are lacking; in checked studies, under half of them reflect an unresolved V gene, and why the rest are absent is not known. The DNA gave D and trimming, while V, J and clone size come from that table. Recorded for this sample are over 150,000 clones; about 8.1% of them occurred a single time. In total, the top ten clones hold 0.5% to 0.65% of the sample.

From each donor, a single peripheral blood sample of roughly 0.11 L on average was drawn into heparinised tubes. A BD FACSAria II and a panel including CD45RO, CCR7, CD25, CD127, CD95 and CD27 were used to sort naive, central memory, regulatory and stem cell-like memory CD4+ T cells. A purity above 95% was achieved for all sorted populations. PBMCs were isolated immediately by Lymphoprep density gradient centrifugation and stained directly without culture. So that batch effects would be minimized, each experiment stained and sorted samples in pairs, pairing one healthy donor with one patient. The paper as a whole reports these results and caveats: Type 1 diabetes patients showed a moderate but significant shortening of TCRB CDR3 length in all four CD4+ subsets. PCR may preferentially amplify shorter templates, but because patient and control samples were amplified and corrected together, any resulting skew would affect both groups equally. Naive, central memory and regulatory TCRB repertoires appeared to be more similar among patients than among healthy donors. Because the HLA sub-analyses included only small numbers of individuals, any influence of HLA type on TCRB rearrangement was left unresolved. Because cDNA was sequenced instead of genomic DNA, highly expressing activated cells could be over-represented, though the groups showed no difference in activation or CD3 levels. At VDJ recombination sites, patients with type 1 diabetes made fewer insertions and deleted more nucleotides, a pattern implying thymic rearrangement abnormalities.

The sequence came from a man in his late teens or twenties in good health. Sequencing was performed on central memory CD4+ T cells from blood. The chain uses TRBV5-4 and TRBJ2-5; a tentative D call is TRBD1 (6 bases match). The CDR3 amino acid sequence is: CASSHQQGEETQYF. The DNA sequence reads TGTGCCAGCAGCCATCAACAGGGAGAAGAGACCCAGTACTTC.